This T cell receptor (beta chain) originates from a study of T cells in Graves' hyperthyroidism and ophthalmopathy (dated 2019 in TCRdb). In the study overall: Peripheral blood samples were taken at initial diagnosis, before any treatment was given. Prospective prediction of ophthalmopathy was tested in an independent validation cohort consisting of fewer than 20 hyperthyroidism patients and around 17 patients who later progressed to ophthalmopathy. To identify distinguishing TCR V-J signatures, a discovery cohort of around 98 patients was used, comprising roughly 45 with Graves' ophthalmopathy and around 57 with stable Graves' hyperthyroidism. After blood sampling, hyperthyroidism patients were treated with methimazole at a starting dose of 30 mg daily, and ophthalmopathy patients were treated with high-dose intravenous methylprednisolone. Thyroid tissue and blood T-cell repertoires from six Graves' hyperthyroidism patients were also compared in the study. The roughly 91 discovery patients were randomly divided into training and test sets at a 7:3 ratio. The paper describes TCR Vbeta CDR3 sequencing of 120 to 150 peripheral blood samples, made up of some 42 ophthalmopathy patients, roughly 80 hyperthyroidism patients and about 17 progressor patients.

Counted from cysteine to phenylalanine, this CDR3 has 16 amino acids. The DNA shown is the 48-base CDR3, in frame from base 1. V sheds 0 bases and J sheds 6 bases, leaving 15 bases between their ends. The germline V gene (reference sequence) provides CDR1 GTSNPN and CDR2 SVGIG. The TCR beta CDR3 regions were amplified from RNA transcripts. A first-round RT-PCR of the TCR CDR3 used the HTBI primer set with the Qiagen OneStep RT-PCR kit. Libraries were constructed in a second round of multiplex PCR, after which size selection and purification were performed. Paired-end sequencing of the libraries was performed with 100 bp reads on an Illumina HiSeq2000. The authors processed their data as follows. SOAPnuke was used to process the raw data, removing reads that contained adapters or uncalled bases, had a mean Phred below 15, or lacked an exact match to the constant primer or identifier. High-quality paired reads were merged using COPE v1.2.5, and each unique nucleotide sequence was defined as a clonotype. MiTCR v1.1 was used to align the clonotypes against IMGT TRBV, TRBD and TRBJ reference segments. The analysis included only V-J combinations with a frequency above 0.0001, which together covered roughly 99% of the repertoires. The TCS score was defined as F50 (clonal expansion) divided by E x V (chaos), with BLOSUM62-based TCRdist calculated between CDR3 peptides within each V-J. Welch's t-statistics and random forest reduced roughly 540 V-J features to about 12, which were used in a naive Bayes classifier (R e1071). TCRdb redid the processing of the public reads, applying fastp at Q25 and MiXCR, and retained in-frame beta chains. A single entry per CDR3 protein holds the most common genes and DNA from its merged rows. For this entry, the V and J calls and clone size follow TCRdb and not the study's own pipeline. The sample table lists approximately 590,000 distinct CDR3 sequences, 15% to 18% of them with a count of one. Clones ranked in the top ten supply 7.3% of the sample.

A few counts support this clonotype. Its specific antigen is unknown. Within one base of it there is no much larger clone, and no base qualities were kept. Stable Graves' hyperthyroidism was defined as no progression to ophthalmopathy during 18 months of follow-up. The hyperthyroidism patients were between 18 and 65 years old and newly diagnosed, with a disease duration of less than 2 months. Exclusion was applied to patients with uncontrolled infections, other autoimmune diseases, pregnancy or lactation. Clinical symptoms, serum thyroxine and TRAb, thyroid ultrasound, and orbital computed tomography formed the basis for the diagnoses. PBMCs were separated from roughly 9.3 ml of fresh peripheral blood using Ficoll-Paque density gradient centrifugation. Trizol reagent was used to extract total RNA, and RNA quality was then checked on an Agilent 2100 Bioanalyzer. General conclusions and limits of the study: Most expanded thyroid clonotypes (frequency above 0.001) were also found in blood, which suggests that blood repertoires may mirror thyroid immune responses. Sample size was not statistically predetermined, and blinding of investigators to group allocation was not performed. In validation, progression to ophthalmopathy was predicted by the model with 70.59% sensitivity and 72.22% specificity, a median of around 6.5 months before onset. Ophthalmopathy was separated from stable hyperthyroidism by a 13 V-J signature model, with around 90% sensitivity and roughly 81% specificity obtained in cross-validation and 80%/75% obtained in testing.

The source material was blood. Recombination connected TRBV30 to TRBJ1-6; the D segment could be TRBD1, given 6 matching bases. This clonotype was sampled from a woman in her thirties with Graves' hyperthyroidism. In nucleotides, the sequence is TGTGCCTGGAGTGTGTCAGTAGTACAGGGTAATTCACCCCTCCACTTT. The translation is CAWSVSVVQGNSPLHF.